In this sample, the clone carrying this T cell receptor beta chain turned up a few times. The data stem from a study of CD8+ T cells in alopecia areata. There are 11 residues in the CDR3. CDR1 is SQVTM, CDR2 ANQGSEA, per germline. V was clipped by 2 bases and J by 6 bases, with 8 bases between them. Reverse transcribed after extraction, RNA yielded cDNA as the sequencing template. Generated by immunoSEQ multiplex PCR, the TCRdb table keeps only in-frame clones and is missing some. The sample yields about 180,000 clones, around 50% seen once. The chain is built from TRBV29-1 and TRBJ2-7; D gene ambiguous. The TCR comes from a human donor with alopecia areata. The material sequenced was CD4+ T cells sorted from blood, taken at week 0. The CDR3 DNA is TGCAGCGTTGAACTGTATCTCGAGCAGTACTTC. Its translation: CSVELYLEQYF.